Shown below are 22 T cell receptor beta chains from a single sample sequenced in a study of CD8 T cells in ankylosing spondylitis. Their recognized antigens are unknown. Each CDR3 protein gets one entry after TCRdb re-called the 5' RACE reads with MiXCR. This repertoire shows roughly 220,000 distinct CDR3 sequences, approximately 16% found once; its top ten account for under 45%. Study-level points and caveats: For ankylosing spondylitis blood, a TCR beta motif of eight or nine highly homologous variants appeared characteristic.

Source material: blood, either unsorted or a sorted T cell fraction (not recorded which). All receptors derive from a male donor with ankylosing spondylitis.

The V call is TRBV19, the J call TRBJ1-1; 8 bases agree with TRBD1. The V gene's germline CDR1 is LNHDA and CDR2 SQIVND (reference sequence). This CDR3 has 15 amino acids. V dropped 6 bases and J dropped 1; count of bases not matched to a gene: 7. CDR3 sequence: CASSPPTGANTEAFF. The CDR3 DNA reads as TGTGCCAGTAGCCCGCCGACAGGGGCGAACACTGAAGCTTTCTTT.

The chain carries TRBV4-1 and TRBJ2-1; 7 bases line up with TRBD1. The CDR3 loop spans 14 amino acids. From germline, CDR1 is MGHRA and CDR2 YSYEKL. The junction had 3 bases not matched to a gene; V was cut back by 1 base and J by 6 bases. CDR3 amino acids: CASSQGGGGNEQFF. The CDR3 region has the DNA TGCGCCAGCAGCCAAGGAGGGGGCGGCAATGAGCAGTTCTTC.

In this sample, this clonotype turned up many times. The V gene is TRBV13, the J gene TRBJ1-5; perhaps TRBD1 as D (5 bases). V shed 6 bases and J shed 5 bases, with 14 bases lying between them. CDR1 and CDR2 (germline): PRHDT, FYEKMQ (reference sequence). The CDR3 sequence is 14 residues long. This chain's CDR3 is CASSSRGSHQPQHF. In nucleotides, the CDR3 is TGTGCCAGCAGTTCCCGGGGGAGCCATCAGCCCCAGCATTTT.

This clonotype was picked up many times. This chain links TRBV11-2 with TRBJ2-1; D is possibly TRBD2 (5 bases). Germline lookup yields CDR1 SGHAT and CDR2 FQNNGV. The V and J ends lost 1 base and 3 bases respectively, with 19 bases between them. The CDR3 consists of 18 residues. CDR3 sequence reads: CASSLGPLLGPFYNEQFF. In nucleotides, the CDR3 is TGTGCCAGCAGCTTAGGCCCGTTACTAGGACCGTTCTACAATGAGCAGTTCTTC.

The chain couples TRBV12-3 or TRBV12-4 to TRBJ2-2; unclear D gene. V dropped 6 bases and J dropped 6 bases, with 17 bases sitting between them. The length of the CDR3 is 15 residues. The CDR3, as DNA: TGTGCCAGCAGCCGACTCCTAGAGGTGGCCGGGGAGCTGTTTTTT. It is translated as CASSRLLEVAGELFF.

The V gene is TRBV12-3 or TRBV12-4, the J gene TRBJ2-6; D is possibly TRBD1 or TRBD2 (5 bases each). The V and J ends lost 6 bases and 4 bases respectively, with 19 bases between them. The CDR3 consists of 17 residues. This CDR3 is CASSLPSQGAGANVLTF. CDR3 bases: TGTGCCAGCAGCTTGCCGTCCCAGGGAGCCGGGGCCAACGTCCTGACTTTC.

This clonotype came up many times. The V gene is TRBV6-5, the J gene TRBJ1-2; 8 bases align to TRBD1. There are 16 residues in the CDR3. With V trimmed by 0 bases and J by 4 bases, 7 bases remained unmatched. Germline-derived CDR1 and CDR2 are MNHEY and SVGAGI. The CDR3 spells CASSYSVGQGIYGYTF. CDR3 DNA: TGTGCCAGCAGTTACTCGGTCGGACAGGGAATCTATGGCTACACCTTC.

This clonotype was seen a handful of times. The chain joins TRBV20-1 to TRBJ2-1, with D possibly TRBD2 on 8 matching bases. V gave up 6 bases and J gave up 2 bases, with 29 bases separating them. This CDR3 spans 19 amino acids. The germline CDR1 and CDR2 sequences are DFQATT and SNEGSKA (reference sequence). The CDR3 DNA reads TGCAGTGCAGAAGAATTAGCGGGACAGATGAGTGTCACCTACAATGAGCAGTTCTTC. This encodes CSAEELAGQMSVTYNEQFF.

This clonotype was seen more than once but under ten times. The chain carries TRBV5-1 and TRBJ2-1; TRBD1 matches 10 bases. The CDR3 has 18 amino acids. V was pared by 2 bases and J by 1 base, with 9 bases of the junction left unmatched. Germline V CDR1 and CDR2: SGHRS, YFSETQ. Here the CDR3 reads CASSFWTGGGLSYNEQFF. DNA for the CDR3: TGCGCCAGCAGCTTCTGGACAGGGGGTGGGTTATCCTACAATGAGCAGTTCTTC.

This clonotype has a handful of counts. The V and J genes are TRBV27 and TRBJ2-2; D might be TRBD1 (5 bases). The CDR3 runs to 14 residues. With 3 bases removed from V and 5 bases from J, the gap between germline ends came to 10 bases. CDR1 and CDR2 (germline): MNHEY, SMNVEV (reference sequence). This CDR3 reads CASSFIQGTGELFF. CDR3 sequence (DNA): TGTGCCAGCAGTTTCATCCAGGGTACCGGGGAGCTGTTTTTT.

Many counts were recorded for this clonotype. The chain carries TRBV4-1 and TRBJ1-1, with D maybe TRBD1 (6 bases). Trimming removed 0 bases at V and 4 bases at J, with 18 bases between. This CDR3 has 17 amino acids. The germline V gene has CDR1 MGHRA and CDR2 YSYEKL. CDR3 residues: CASSQEEVRGDGTEAFF. The CDR3 DNA follows: TGCGCCAGCAGCCAAGAGGAGGTCAGGGGTGATGGCACTGAAGCTTTCTTT.

The chain links TRBV19 to TRBJ1-5; D is perhaps TRBD1 (5 bases). This CDR3 spans 15 amino acids. Germline V gene sequence: CDR1 LNHDA, CDR2 SQIVND (reference sequence). V gave up 9 bases and J gave up 1 base, with 16 bases separating them. CDR3 protein: CASLLGTVSNQPQHF. CDR3 in DNA: TGTGCCAGCTTACTTGGGACCGTAAGCAATCAGCCCCAGCATTTT.

This clonotype was detected many times. The chain links TRBV5-6 to TRBJ2-2; 10 positions match TRBD2. Losses at the gene ends were 1 base for V and 6 bases for J; bases not matched to a gene: 9. This CDR3 has 17 residues. CDR1 and CDR2 (germline): SGHDT, YYEEEE. CDR3 sequence: CASSLRLAGDYAGELFF. CDR3 DNA: TGTGCCAGCAGCTTGCGTCTAGCGGGAGATTATGCCGGGGAGCTGTTTTTT. The entire variable domain, with the rest obtained from reference TRBV5-6 and TRBJ2-2, is as follows: DAGVTQSPTHLIKTRGQQVTLRCSPKSGHDTVSWYQQALGQGPQFIFQYYEEEERQRGNFPDRFSGHQFPNYSSELNVNALLLGDSALYLCASSLRLAGDYAGELFFGEGSRLTVL.

This chain connects TRBV27 to TRBJ2-1; 11 nucleotides align to TRBD2. J was trimmed by 5 bases and V by 7 bases; bases with no gene match: 7. Germline-derived CDR1 and CDR2 are MNHEY and SMNVEV (reference sequence). The length of the CDR3 is 15 residues. The CDR3 DNA follows: TGTGCCAGCACCCCCGGGACTAGCGGTCACAATGAGCAGTTCTTC. Translating it yields CASTPGTSGHNEQFF.

This clonotype was observed a few times. This chain joins TRBV20-1 and TRBJ1-3; D ambiguous. Germline loops: CDR1 DFQATT, CDR2 SNEGSKA (reference sequence). V was trimmed by 3 bases and J by 0 bases, leaving 6 bases between them. The CDR3 covers 13 residues. In nucleotides, the CDR3 is TGCAGTGCTAGGTTGAGCTCTGGAAACACCATATATTTT. It encodes CSARLSSGNTIYF.

The chain has TRBV24-1 and TRBJ1-2; no clear D gene. V lost 3 bases and J lost 6, with 13 bases in between. The CDR3 totals 14 residues. The germline V gene encodes CDR1 KGHDR and CDR2 SFDVKD. CDR3 coding DNA: TGTGCCACCAGTGATGGTGAAGGAGAGAATGGCTACACCTTC. As protein: CATSDGEGENGYTF.

V usage is TRBV5-1 and J usage is TRBJ2-2, with TRBD1 identical over 7 bases. This CDR3 contains 14 residues. CDR1 SGHRS and CDR2 YFSETQ come from the germline V gene. V was pared by 2 bases and J by 5 bases, with 3 bases of the junction left unmatched. This chain's CDR3 is CASSFPGGTGELFF. The CDR3 DNA follows: TGCGCCAGCAGCTTTCCAGGGGGAACCGGGGAGCTGTTTTTT.

On this clonotype itself: Given a much more abundant clone one base away, this may be a read error. No conserved phenylalanine or tryptophan ends this CDR3, so it is likely a read error. The chain couples TRBV29-1 to TRBJ1-2; D not resolved. The germline CDR1 and CDR2 sequences are SQVTM and ANQGSEA. The ends were cut back, 0 bases at V and 7 bases at J, with 9 bases in the middle. The CDR3 extends over 12 amino acids. CDR3 residues: CSVEDLRGGYTL. The CDR3 DNA reads as TGCAGCGTTGAAGATCTTCGGGGTGGCTACACCTTG.

This clonotype was seen a few times. The V and J genes are TRBV5-1 and TRBJ2-1; TRBD2 matches at 15 bases. The CDR3 extends over 16 amino acids. V dropped 3 bases and J dropped 6; count of bases not matched to a gene: 4. Germline lookup yields CDR1 SGHRS and CDR2 YFSETQ. Here the CDR3 DNA reads TGCGCCAGCAGCTCCTGGACTAGCGGGGGGGGCAATGAGCAGTTCTTC. Translation gives CASSSWTSGGGNEQFF.

This clonotype was observed a few times. The chain employs TRBV7-9 and TRBJ2-1; TRBD2 matches at 8 bases. J lost 8 bases, V lost 5 bases, and 11 bases had no gene match. CDR1 is SEHNR and CDR2 is FQNEAQ in the germline V gene (reference sequence). CDR3 length: 15 amino acids. CDR3: CASSLSSGNWDEQFF. The DNA for the CDR3 is TGTGCCAGCAGCCTAAGTAGCGGGAACTGGGATGAGCAGTTCTTC.

This clonotype was detected only a few times. V gene TRBV5-6 combines with J gene TRBJ2-7, with 7 nucleotides matching TRBD2. CDR3 length: 14 amino acids. V gave up 2 bases and J gave up 2 bases; unmatched junction bases: 4. The germline gives CDR1 SGHDT, CDR2 YYEEEE. The chain's CDR3 is CASSFGTKTYEQYF. DNA of the CDR3: TGTGCCAGCAGCTTCGGGACTAAGACCTACGAGCAGTACTTC.

The chain combines TRBV12-3 or TRBV12-4 with TRBJ2-7; D possibly corresponds to TRBD1 (5 bases). The CDR3 runs to 14 residues. V lost 6 bases and J lost 0, with 12 bases in between. The CDR3 DNA follows: TGTGCCAGCAGCCCTGGACAACTCTCCTACGAGCAGTACTTC. Protein: CASSPGQLSYEQYF.